The 7 T cell receptor beta chains in this list originate from one sample, sequenced in a study of CD8 T cells in ankylosing spondylitis. TCRdb itself ran the 5' RACE reads through MiXCR, one entry per CDR3 protein. The profile shows roughly 130,000 distinct CDR3 sequences, 7% of them singletons. The source material was blood, either unsorted or a sorted T cell fraction (not recorded which). These receptors came from a male donor with ankylosing spondylitis or in good health (not recorded which).

This clonotype was recorded many times. This chain uses TRBV5-1 with TRBJ2-7, with TRBD1 identical over 7 bases. This CDR3 has 14 residues. The trim removed 4 bases at V and 6 bases at J, leaving 10 bases unmatched. Germline CDR1 and CDR2: SGHRS and YFSETQ. The CDR3, as DNA: TGCGCCAGCAGCCCCGGGACAGAGTTTCTCGAGCAGTACTTC. This gives the protein CASSPGTEFLEQYF.

There are many counts of this clonotype. V usage is TRBV14 and J usage is TRBJ1-2; D not resolved. The CDR3 length is 14 residues. Trimming took 2 bases from V and 2 from J, leaving 9 bases between them. Per germline, CDR1 SGHDN and CDR2 FVKESK. The CDR3 coding sequence is TGTGCCAGCAGCCAACGATCGGAAAACTATGGCTACACCTTC. It codes for CASSQRSENYGYTF.

This clonotype was found many times. The rearrangement links TRBV20-1 to TRBJ2-3; 9 bases match TRBD2. The V gene's germline CDR1 is DFQATT and CDR2 SNEGSKA (reference sequence). CDR3 length equals 16 residues. Trimming took 4 bases from V and 1 from J; bases not matched to a gene: 9. The CDR3 DNA sequence: TGCAGTGCTAACCCCGGGACTAGCATTGGCACAGATACGCAGTATTTT. It codes for CSANPGTSIGTDTQYF.

At least ten counts were recorded for this clonotype. V usage is TRBV7-2 and J usage is TRBJ1-2; D is uncertain. The V gene lost 1 base and the J gene lost 6 bases, with 6 bases spanning the gap. The CDR3 is 12 amino acids. Per the germline V gene, CDR1 is SGHTA and CDR2 is FQGNSA. The CDR3: CASSLVRNGYTF. The CDR3 nucleotides read TGTGCCAGCAGCTTAGTGCGGAATGGCTACACCTTC.

Many counts were recorded for this clonotype. This sequence joins TRBV12-3 or TRBV12-4 and TRBJ1-3, with D unclear. The V end was cut by 3 bases, the J end by 0 bases, with 9 bases between. The CDR3 is 15 residues long. The CDR3 loop is CASSFGGSSGNTIYF. DNA for the CDR3: TGTGCCAGCAGTTTTGGAGGAAGCTCTGGAAACACCATATATTTT.

This clonotype has ten or more counts. This rearrangement joins TRBV20-1 to TRBJ2-1; 12 nucleotides match TRBD2. The CDR3 extends over 15 amino acids. Germline values: CDR1 DFQATT, CDR2 SNEGSKA (reference sequence). V was pared by 2 bases and J by 8 bases, with 7 bases of the junction left unmatched. The CDR3 sequence is CSARRLAGESDEQFF. DNA of the CDR3: TGCAGTGCTAGAAGACTAGCGGGGGAGTCGGATGAGCAGTTCTTC.

V usage is TRBV7-9 and J usage is TRBJ1-1; TRBD1 agrees at 9 bases. Germline-derived CDR1 and CDR2 are SEHNR and FQNEAQ (reference sequence). V dropped 7 bases and J dropped 0; count of bases not matched to a gene: 9. The CDR3 is 16 amino acids. CDR3 DNA: TGTGCCAGCATCGACAGGGGGGGTTTAATGAACACTGAAGCTTTCTTT. Translating it yields CASIDRGGLMNTEAFF.